The 20 T cell receptor beta chains given below trace back to one sample, sequenced in a study of blood T cells in healthy people across ages. PCR was performed a second time for about 6 to 12 cycles using a sample-barcoded 5' primer and a J-beta primer mix. MiXCR was run by TCRdb on the 5' RACE reads, yielding one entry per CDR3 protein. The data contain just over 800,000 distinct CDR3 sequences, around 68% of them singletons. The sequencing input was blood. These receptors were obtained from a man aged 30 to 45 in good health.

In its sample, this clonotype was seen a few times. The V gene is TRBV4-2, the J gene TRBJ2-1, with 10 bases identical to TRBD2. The germline V gene encodes CDR1 LGHNA and CDR2 YNFKEQ. With V trimmed by 3 bases and J by 2 bases, 4 bases remained unmatched. This CDR3 has 16 amino acids. The CDR3 region is CASSHPSGGAYNEQFF. In DNA form, the CDR3 reads TGTGCCAGCAGCCACCCGAGCGGGGGGGCCTACAATGAGCAGTTCTTC.

The table lists this clonotype with a few counts. The rearrangement links TRBV12-3 or TRBV12-4 to TRBJ2-3, with TRBD2 matching 14 bases. Trimming at V came to 6 bases and at J to 3 bases, leaving 5 bases not matched to a gene. The CDR3 runs to 16 residues. CDR3 bases: TGTGCCAGCAGCCGGACTAGCGGGGGGACAACAGATACGCAGTATTTT. It is translated as CASSRTSGGTTDTQYF.

This clonotype was counted between two and nine times. V and J are TRBV20-1 and TRBJ1-2, with 10 positions matching TRBD1. CDR3 length: 12 amino acids. Losses at the gene ends were 3 bases for V and 5 bases for J; bases not matched to a gene: 0. CDR1 is DFQATT, CDR2 SNEGSKA, per germline (reference sequence). CDR3 sequence: CSARGQGYGYTF. CDR3 DNA sequence: TGCAGTGCTAGGGGACAGGGGTATGGCTACACCTTC.

The chain recombines TRBV5-4 with TRBJ2-5, with 12 positions matching TRBD1. The CDR3 totals 15 residues. V lost 5 bases and J lost 5; bases outside the gene matches: 7. CDR1 is SGHNT and CDR2 is YYREEE in the germline V gene (reference sequence). The CDR3 region is CASSSGTGGMETQYF. DNA of the CDR3: TGTGCCAGCAGTTCCGGGACAGGGGGCATGGAGACCCAGTACTTC.

The chain combines TRBV7-2 with TRBJ2-1, with unresolved D. This CDR3 contains 11 residues. CDR1 and CDR2 (germline): SGHTA, FQGNSA. V lost 5 bases to trimming and J lost 10 bases, with 9 bases between them. The CDR3 sequence: CASSPNGEQFF. CDR3 DNA: TGTGCCAGCAGCCCGAATGGAGAGCAGTTCTTC. The variable domain in full, with the rest retrieved from reference TRBV7-2 and TRBJ2-1, is GAGVSQSPSNKVTEKGKDVELRCDPISGHTALYWYRQSLGQGLEFLIYFQGNSAPDKSGLPSDRFSAERTGGSVSTLTIQRTQQEDSAVYLCASSPNGEQFFGPGTRLTVL.

The chain combines TRBV7-8 with TRBJ2-4, with 12 bases identical to TRBD2. The length of the CDR3 is 16 residues. Germline loops: CDR1 SGHVS, CDR2 FQNEAQ. The trim removed 6 bases at V and 6 bases at J, leaving 9 bases unmatched. The CDR3 sequence is CASSLPSGGAGNIQYF. The DNA of the CDR3 is TGTGCCAGCAGTCTCCCTAGCGGGGGGGCAGGAAACATTCAGTACTTC.

V is TRBV4-1 and J is TRBJ1-1; 11 bases match TRBD1. Trimming removed 3 bases from V and 3 bases from J; junction bases left unmatched: 15. This CDR3 is 19 amino acids long. CDR1 and CDR2 (germline): MGHRA, YSYEKL. CDR3 in amino acids: CASSHARSGTGGVYTEAFF. The CDR3 DNA is TGCGCCAGCAGCCACGCCCGAAGCGGGACAGGGGGTGTCTACACTGAAGCTTTCTTT.

Details on this clonotype: One junction end disagrees with the germline gene, perhaps due to a read error. The J gene is TRBJ2-5, the V gene TRBV5-1, with 8 nucleotides matching TRBD1. The CDR3 has 13 residues. Germline V gene data show CDR1 as SGHRS and CDR2 as YFSETQ. CDR3 sequence: CAGSRTGKESQYF. DNA for the CDR3: TGCGCCGGCAGCAGGACAGGGAAAGAGTCCCAGTACTTC. Full variable domain (remainder filled in from reference TRBV5-1 and TRBJ2-5): KAGVTQTPRYLIKTRGQQVTLSCSPISGHRSVSWYQQTPGQGLQFLFEYFSETQRNKGNFPGRFSGRQFSNSRSEMNVSTLELGDSALYLCAGSRTGKESQYFGPGTRLLVL.

The V gene is TRBV29-1, the J gene TRBJ2-1; TRBD1 is a possible D gene (5 bases). Between the trimmed V and J ends, which lost 2 bases and 2 bases, there was a span of 10 bases. The V gene's germline CDR1 is SQVTM and CDR2 ANQGSEA. This CDR3 contains 14 residues. This CDR3 is CSVEWGRAYNEQFF. The CDR3 bases are TGCAGCGTTGAATGGGGCAGGGCCTACAATGAGCAGTTCTTC.

This chain joins TRBV15 and TRBJ1-5; D remains unclear. In germline, CDR1 is LNHNV, CDR2 YYDKDF (reference sequence). V lost 3 bases and J lost 5, with 8 bases in between. The CDR3 is made up of 13 amino acids. CDR3 in amino acids: CATSRSQDQPQHF. Written as DNA, the CDR3 is TGTGCCACCAGCAGGTCCCAGGATCAGCCCCAGCATTTT.

The chain joins TRBV10-3 to TRBJ2-3; 11 positions agree with TRBD2. This CDR3 comprises 14 residues. The germline CDR1 and CDR2 sequences are ENHRY and SYGVKD. The junction had 3 bases not matched to a gene; V was cut back by 10 bases and J by 0 bases. The CDR3 coding sequence is TGTGCCACGGGACTAGCGGAAAGCACAGATACGCAGTATTTT. Translation gives CATGLAESTDTQYF.

The V call is TRBV6-6, the J call TRBJ2-1, with 13 bases that match TRBD2. Germline lookup yields CDR1 MNHNY and CDR2 SVGAGI (reference sequence). V lost 9 bases and J lost 9; bases outside the gene matches: 14. This CDR3 has 16 amino acids. Here the CDR3 DNA reads TGTGCCAGTACTAGCGGGGGGGCCGGTGCGTCTGGTGAGCAGTTCTTC. This codes for CASTSGGAGASGEQFF.

The chain joins TRBV6-1 to TRBJ2-6, with a weak D call TRBD2 (5 bases). Trimming shortened V by 5 bases and J by 2 bases, and 10 bases separated the two germline ends. Germline values: CDR1 MNHNS, CDR2 SASEGT. The CDR3 consists of 15 residues. CDR3 nucleotide sequence: TGTGCCAGCAGTCGCGAGAGGGCTGGGGCCAACGTCCTGACTTTC. Translating gives CASSRERAGANVLTF.

The table lists this clonotype with a count of one. The gene calls are TRBV30 and TRBJ2-5, with D perhaps TRBD1 (6 bases). The germline CDR1 and CDR2 sequences are GTSNPN and SVGIG (reference sequence). Trimming stripped 0 bases from V and 1 base from J, with 12 bases between. The CDR3 is 15 amino acids. The CDR3 DNA is TGTGCCTGGAGTGTTCTTGGCAGGGGCCAAGAGACCCAGTACTTC. This gives the protein CAWSVLGRGQETQYF.

This chain joins TRBV29-1 and TRBJ2-4; D ambiguous. The J call may be mistaken, given a closer DNA end match to TRBJ2-5. This CDR3 contains 11 residues. CDR1 and CDR2 (germline): SQVTM, ANQGSEA. The CDR3 DNA is TGCAGCGTTCGCTCACAAGAGACCCAGTACTTC. Amino acids: CSVRSQETQYF.

The rearrangement links TRBV20-1 to TRBJ2-4; perhaps TRBD1 as D (6 bases). The DNA end favors TRBJ2-7, so the J call may be wrong. This CDR3 contains 13 residues. The germline V gene has CDR1 DFQATT and CDR2 SNEGSKA (reference sequence). CDR3 protein: CSARGMDSYEQYF. The CDR3 DNA sequence: TGCAGTGCTAGAGGTATGGACAGTTACGAGCAGTACTTC.

The chain is built from TRBV12-3 or TRBV12-4 and TRBJ2-5, with unresolved D. The CDR3 is 15 amino acids. Trimming shortened V by 4 bases and J by 2 bases, and 14 bases separated the two germline ends. The CDR3 bases are TGTGCCAGCAGTTATTTGATAGTGGGACAAGAGACCCAGTACTTC. It codes for CASSYLIVGQETQYF.

The V gene is TRBV12-3 or TRBV12-4, the J gene TRBJ1-2, with 7 bases aligning to TRBD1. The CDR3 totals 13 residues. Germline trimming cut 4 bases from V and 8 bases from J; bases unmatched to any gene: 7. Written as DNA, the CDR3 is TGTGCCAGCAGTTCAAATGGACAGGAGGGCTACACCTTC. It codes for CASSSNGQEGYTF.

The J gene is TRBJ2-6, the V gene TRBV7-6; possible D gene TRBD2, 6 bases. V gave up 1 base and J gave up 2 bases, with 9 bases separating them. Germline V CDR1 and CDR2: SGHVS, FNYEAQ. The CDR3 runs to 16 residues. CDR3 sequence (DNA): TGTGCCAGCAGCTTAGTCGCGGGGCCTGGGGCCAACGTCCTGACTTTC. Its protein product is CASSLVAGPGANVLTF.

This clonotype came up a few times. The chain employs TRBV20-1 and TRBJ1-2; maybe TRBD1 (5 bases). Germline lookup yields CDR1 DFQATT and CDR2 SNEGSKA (reference sequence). Trimming left V 4 bases short and J 8 bases short, with 11 bases between. CDR3 length: 11 residues. The CDR3 spells CSAIRASGYTF. The CDR3 bases are TGCAGTGCTATCAGGGCCTCCGGCTACACCTTC.